The present TCR beta chain was sequenced within a study of shared clonotypes between healthy human individuals. For this clone: Its antigen is as yet unknown. This likely came from a read error, as a far larger clone is one base away.

General study results and limits: The study found roughly 5% of naive CD4 clonotypes shared across four donors. It was anticipated that sequencing depth would influence how many clonotypes donors shared.

Profiled with immunoSEQ multiplex PCR; TCRdb holds only in-frame clones, not every one. The sample consists of 1 million to 1.2 million clones, 70% to 85% of them appearing once. Trimming cost V 5 bases and J 0 bases, with 13 bases left between them. The length of the CDR3 is 15 residues. CDR1 is MGHRA, CDR2 YSYEKL, per germline. The clonotype comes from a man aged 18 to 30 in good health. Some clones in this sample may be carry-over from other donors' samples. The chain employs TRBV4-1 and TRBJ1-2, with D unresolved. Sequenced: memory CD4+ T cells from PBMCs. Stated subset: CD45RA-negative fraction. CDR3 amino acids: CASSDGGSANYGYTF. The CDR3 DNA sequence: TGCGCCAGCAGCGACGGCGGGTCAGCTAACTATGGCTACACCTTC.